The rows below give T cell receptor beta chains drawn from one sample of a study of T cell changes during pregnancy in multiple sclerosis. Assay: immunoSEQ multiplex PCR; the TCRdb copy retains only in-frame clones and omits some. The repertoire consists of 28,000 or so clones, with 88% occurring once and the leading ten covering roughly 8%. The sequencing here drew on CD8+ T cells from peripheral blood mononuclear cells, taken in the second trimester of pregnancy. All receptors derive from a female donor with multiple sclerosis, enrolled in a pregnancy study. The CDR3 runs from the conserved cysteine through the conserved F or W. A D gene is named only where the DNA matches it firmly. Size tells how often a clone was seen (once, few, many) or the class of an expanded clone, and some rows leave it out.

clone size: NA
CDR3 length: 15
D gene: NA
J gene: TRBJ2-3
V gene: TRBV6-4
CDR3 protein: CASSLTVSSTDTQYF
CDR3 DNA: TGTGCCAGCAGTCTGACAGTGTCTAGCACAGATACGCAGTATTTT

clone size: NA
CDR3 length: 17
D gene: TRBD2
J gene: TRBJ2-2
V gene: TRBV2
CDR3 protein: CASWGLAGGKNTGELFF
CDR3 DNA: TGTGCCAGCTGGGGACTAGCGGGGGGAAAGAACACCGGGGAGCTGTTTTTT

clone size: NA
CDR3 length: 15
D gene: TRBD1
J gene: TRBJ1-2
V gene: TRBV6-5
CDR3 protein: CASSATGGGVGGYTF
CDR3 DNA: TGTGCCAGCAGTGCGACAGGGGGCGGCGTAGGGGGCTACACCTTC

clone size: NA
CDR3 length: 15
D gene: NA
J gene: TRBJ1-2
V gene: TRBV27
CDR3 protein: CASTRVPLGNYGYTF
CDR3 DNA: TGTGCCAGCACCCGAGTCCCGTTGGGCAACTATGGCTACACCTTC

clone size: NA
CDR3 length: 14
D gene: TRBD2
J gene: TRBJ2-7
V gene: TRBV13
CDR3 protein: CASSPSASGAEQYF
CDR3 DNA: TGTGCCAGCAGCCCCTCGGCTAGCGGCGCCGAGCAGTACTTC

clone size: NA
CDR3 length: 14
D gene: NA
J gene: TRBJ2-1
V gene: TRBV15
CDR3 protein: CATGGGPNHNEQFF
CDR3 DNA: TGTGCCACTGGGGGAGGTCCTAATCACAATGAGCAGTTCTTC

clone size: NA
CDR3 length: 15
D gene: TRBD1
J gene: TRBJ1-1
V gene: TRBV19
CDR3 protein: CASSPAAGGNTEAFF
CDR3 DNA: TGTGCCAGTAGTCCGGCGGCAGGGGGTAACACTGAAGCTTTCTTT

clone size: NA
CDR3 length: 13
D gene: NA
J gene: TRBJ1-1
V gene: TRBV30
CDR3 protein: CAWSLGVDTEAFF
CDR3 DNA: TGTGCCTGGAGTCTAGGGGTAGACACTGAAGCTTTCTTT

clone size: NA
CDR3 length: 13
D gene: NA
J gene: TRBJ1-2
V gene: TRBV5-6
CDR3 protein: CASSQGHPYGYTF
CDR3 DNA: TGTGCCAGCAGCCAGGGACACCCCTATGGCTACACCTTC

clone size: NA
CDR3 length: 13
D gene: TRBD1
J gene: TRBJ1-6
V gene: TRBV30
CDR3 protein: CAWSTTGSSPLHF
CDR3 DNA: TGTGCCTGGAGTACGACAGGGAGCTCACCCCTCCACTTT

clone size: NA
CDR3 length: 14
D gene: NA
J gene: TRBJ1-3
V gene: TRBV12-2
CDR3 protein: CASRLQGTGNTIYF
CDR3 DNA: TGTGCAAGTCGCCTTCAGGGAACTGGAAACACCATATATTTT

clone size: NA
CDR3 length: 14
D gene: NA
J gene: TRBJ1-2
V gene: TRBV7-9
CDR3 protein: CASSFISGVDGYTF
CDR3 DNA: TGTGCCAGCAGCTTCATCTCAGGGGTGGATGGCTACACCTTC

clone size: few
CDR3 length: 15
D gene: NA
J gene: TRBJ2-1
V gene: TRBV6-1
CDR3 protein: CASSELTPPYNEQFF
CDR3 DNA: TGTGCCAGCAGTGAATTGACACCGCCCTACAATGAGCAGTTCTTC